What follows are 21 T cell receptor beta chains derived from one specimen sequenced in a study of regulatory T cells in long-lasting Graves disease. Time point defined: newly diagnosed GD, antithyroid drugs for less than 3 months. Isolated PBMC RNA provided the starting material for the TCR library. Researchers made TCR beta libraries by using iRepertoire HTBI primers and running Arm-PCR on CDR3 regions. Via MiXCR, TCRdb re-called the multiplex PCR reads, giving one row per CDR3 protein. Among hundreds of thousands of distinct CDR3 sequences listed, about 15% were seen once. The same data also contributed to another study, on T cells in Graves' hyperthyroidism and ophthalmopathy.

The sample in question was peripheral blood mononuclear cells (PBMCs), obtained at new diagnosis, from a patient treated with antithyroid drugs. These receptors all come from a woman aged 35-60 years with Graves disease.

The sample holds a few counts of this clonotype. The rearrangement links TRBV18 to TRBJ1-1, with TRBD1 identical over 8 bases. The CDR3 contains 17 residues. V lost 1 base, J lost 5 bases, and 12 bases stayed unmatched. The germline V gene encodes CDR1 KGHSH and CDR2 LQKENI. Written as DNA, the CDR3 is TGTGCCAGCTCACCACAAACTCTGACAGGGGTCGGTACTGAAGCTTTCTTT. This gives the protein CASSPQTLTGVGTEAFF.

This clonotype was observed many times. The rearrangement uses TRBV9 and TRBJ1-1; no clear D gene. The germline V gene encodes CDR1 SGDLS and CDR2 YYNGEE. Between the trimmed V and J ends, which lost 0 bases and 1 base, there was a span of 7 bases. The CDR3 has 14 residues. This chain's CDR3 is CASSVAAGNTEAFF. Here the CDR3 DNA reads TGTGCCAGCAGCGTAGCTGCCGGGAACACTGAAGCTTTCTTT.

This clonotype was counted ten times or more. The genes are TRBV2 and TRBJ2-3; TRBD1 is a possible D gene (6 bases). This CDR3 comprises 17 residues. CDR1 SNHLY and CDR2 FYNNEI come from the germline V gene. The ends were cut back, 0 bases at V and 0 bases at J, with 13 bases in the middle. CDR3 DNA sequence: TGTGCCAGCAGTGAAGCATCCGGACAGCGCAGCACAGATACGCAGTATTTT. Its translation is CASSEASGQRSTDTQYF.

This clonotype has just a few counts. The V and J genes are TRBV30 and TRBJ2-2; 8 nucleotides line up with TRBD2. Germline CDR1 and CDR2: GTSNPN and SVGIG (reference sequence). The trim removed 2 bases at V and 6 bases at J, leaving 5 bases unmatched. CDR3 size: 14 residues. The CDR3 here is CAWSTGGESGELFF. In nucleotides, the CDR3 is TGTGCCTGGAGTACGGGAGGGGAATCCGGGGAGCTGTTTTTT.

This clonotype was observed many times. V is TRBV28 and J is TRBJ1-3; no reliable D call. V was clipped by 3 bases and J by 8 bases, with 11 bases between them. In germline, CDR1 is MDHEN, CDR2 SYDVKM. This CDR3 comprises 13 residues. This CDR3 reads CASSFSLDDTIYF. The CDR3 DNA sequence: TGTGCCAGCAGTTTTTCTTTGGACGACACCATATATTTT.

The chain is built from TRBV5-1 and TRBJ2-1; TRBD1 might be the D (7 bases). CDR1 is SGHRS and CDR2 is YFSETQ in the germline V gene. V was pared by 3 bases and J by 2 bases, with 12 bases between. The CDR3 totals 15 residues. The CDR3 sequence: CASSYQGGTYNEQFF. The CDR3 nucleotides read TGCGCCAGCAGCTACCAGGGGGGAACCTACAATGAGCAGTTCTTC.

The V gene is TRBV5-5, the J gene TRBJ1-2, with TRBD1 identical over 7 bases. J was trimmed by 4 bases and V by 3 bases; bases with no gene match: 9. This CDR3 region has 15 residues. Germline loops: CDR1 SGHKS, CDR2 YYEKEE (reference sequence). CDR3 in amino acids: CASSSQTGSGYGYTF. The CDR3 DNA sequence: TGTGCCAGCAGCTCCCAGACAGGGTCGGGCTATGGCTACACCTTC.

About this clonotype: A read error is possible here, since a much larger clone lies one base away. The final CDR3 position lacks the conserved phenylalanine or tryptophan, pointing to a likely read error. The V call is TRBV28, the J call TRBJ1-2; D perhaps matches TRBD1 (5 bases). V lost 2 bases and J lost 1, with 26 bases in between. This CDR3 is 20 amino acids long. CDR1 is MDHEN and CDR2 is SYDVKM in the germline V gene. The CDR3 region has the DNA TGTGCCAGCAGTTTACTTGGGATTAGGGGCCCTCCCGGAGGTAACTATGGCTACACCCTC. Translating it yields CASSLLGIRGPPGGNYGYTL.

This clonotype showed up just a few times. The chain uses TRBV4-1 and TRBJ2-2; D is uncertain. V was cut by 1 base and J by 1 base, with 7 bases left in between. The length of the CDR3 is 15 residues. Germline V gene sequence: CDR1 MGHRA, CDR2 YSYEKL. The CDR3 coding sequence is TGCGCCAGCAGCCAAGGAGCGTGGAACACCGGGGAGCTGTTTTTT. This sequence encodes CASSQGAWNTGELFF.

The chain links TRBV20-1 to TRBJ2-1; perhaps TRBD2 as D (6 bases). The CDR3 length is 15 residues. Germline values: CDR1 DFQATT, CDR2 SNEGSKA (reference sequence). With 5 bases removed from V and 3 bases from J, the gap between germline ends came to 17 bases. CDR3 nucleotide sequence: TGCAGTGCTGGGCATCCGGGACTGAACTACAATGAGCAGTTCTTC. Translated, it gives CSAGHPGLNYNEQFF.

This clonotype was detected only a few times. The chain links TRBV24-1 to TRBJ2-5; tentatively, D is TRBD1 or TRBD2 (6 bases each). The CDR3 runs to 16 residues. Germline CDR1 is KGHDR and CDR2 is SFDVKD. V was pared by 7 bases and J by 3 bases, with 20 bases between. CDR3 in DNA: TGTGCCACCAGCAATAGGGGGGACGGAGAGAAAGAGACCCAGTACTTC. As protein: CATSNRGDGEKETQYF.

Ten or more counts support this clonotype. The CDR3 loop reads CASSFRDRAIYEQYF. CDR3 bases: TGTGCCAGCAGTTTTAGGGACAGGGCCATCTACGAGCAGTACTTC. This chain links TRBV12-3 or TRBV12-4 with TRBJ2-7; 9 bases agree with TRBD1. Trimming removed 3 bases from V and 3 bases from J; junction bases left unmatched: 6. There are 15 residues in the CDR3.

This clonotype came up a few times. The chain combines TRBV3-1 with TRBJ2-2; no clear D. Per germline, CDR1 LGHDT and CDR2 YNNKEL (reference sequence). The CDR3 covers 15 residues. Trimming left V 0 bases short and J 6 bases short, with 11 bases between. CDR3 DNA: TGTGCCAGCAGCCAAGATCCCGCCCTGGCCGGGGAGCTGTTTTTT. Its translation: CASSQDPALAGELFF.

This clonotype appeared many times. The CDR3 coding sequence is TGCGCCAGCAGCCAAGGGAGGGTAGTCCAAGAGACCCAGTACTTC. This encodes CASSQGRVVQETQYF. The chain joins TRBV4-1 to TRBJ2-1; D may be TRBD2 (6 bases). The last part of the DNA fits TRBJ2-5 better; the J call may be wrong. The CDR3 length is 15 residues. Per germline, CDR1 MGHRA and CDR2 YSYEKL.

V and J are TRBV24-1 and TRBJ2-7, with D perhaps matching TRBD2 (6 bases). V lost 2 bases and J lost 2, with 12 bases in between. The germline gives CDR1 KGHDR, CDR2 SFDVKD. CDR3 length: 15 residues. The CDR3 bases are TGTGCCACCAGTGATTCGGGGACTCGACCCTACGAGCAGTACTTC. This gives the protein CATSDSGTRPYEQYF.

This clonotype showed up just a few times. The V and J genes are TRBV2 and TRBJ1-5, with D possibly TRBD1 on 5 matching bases. The CDR3 runs to 14 residues. Trimming removed 5 bases at V and 3 bases at J, with 11 bases between. Germline V gene data show CDR1 as SNHLY and CDR2 as FYNNEI. Here the CDR3 reads CASSQSGINQPQHF. As DNA, the CDR3 is TGTGCCAGCAGTCAGTCAGGGATCAATCAGCCCCAGCATTTT.

There are a few counts of this clonotype. The rearrangement links TRBV7-2 to TRBJ1-1; 9 nucleotides agree with TRBD1. The V and J ends lost 5 bases and 1 base, in that order; junction bases with no gene match: 26. Germline V CDR1 and CDR2: SGHTA, FQGNSA. There are 22 residues in the CDR3. This CDR3 reads CASSPAISGRGQGSARNTEAFF. The CDR3 coding sequence is TGTGCCAGCAGCCCGGCAATATCTGGGCGGGGACAGGGATCAGCCCGGAACACTGAAGCTTTCTTT.

This clonotype was found many times. This rearrangement joins TRBV7-9 to TRBJ1-4, with D tentatively TRBD1 (5 bases). Germline V gene lookup returns CDR1 SEHNR and CDR2 FQNEAQ (reference sequence). CDR3 length: 14 residues. The ends were cut back, 1 base at V and 5 bases at J, with 8 bases in the middle. The CDR3: CASSLVGTNEKLFF. CDR3 DNA: TGTGCCAGCAGCTTAGTTGGGACCAATGAAAAACTGTTTTTT.

Ten or more counts support this clonotype. The chain has TRBV11-2 and TRBJ1-1; tentatively, D is TRBD1 (5 bases). CDR1 is SGHAT, CDR2 FQNNGV, per germline. The CDR3 contains 16 residues. Trimming took 5 bases from V and 0 from J, leaving 16 bases between them. CDR3 sequence: CASSPLGGGMNTEAFF. CDR3 nucleotides: TGTGCCAGCAGCCCCCTAGGCGGGGGGATGAACACTGAAGCTTTCTTT.

The chain uses TRBV5-6 and TRBJ2-2, with D possibly TRBD2 on 5 matching bases. The CDR3 runs to 15 residues. The V end was cut by 5 bases, the J end by 1 base, with 12 bases between. Germline CDR1 is SGHDT and CDR2 is YYEEEE. DNA of the CDR3: TGTGCCAGCAGTTTTGGACTGAAGAACACCGGGGAGCTGTTTTTT. Translating it yields CASSFGLKNTGELFF.

The chain recombines TRBV20-1 with TRBJ1-5; possibly TRBD1 for D (5 bases). The ends were cut back, 0 bases at V and 0 bases at J, with 18 bases in the middle. Germline V gene lookup returns CDR1 DFQATT and CDR2 SNEGSKA (reference sequence). The CDR3 totals 18 residues. The CDR3 DNA reads TGCAGTGCTAGAGATCGGGGGATTCCGCTTAATAGCAATCAGCCCCAGCATTTT. This translates into CSARDRGIPLNSNQPQHF.